Here is one T cell receptor (beta chain) with its context. What it recognizes is unknown. Whoever was chosen for sequencing had shown CD8+CD57+ cell expansion by flow cytometry. The enrolled patients all had severe acquired aplastic anemia. The record originates from a study of CD8+CD57+ T cells in acquired aplastic anemia. About the research overall: DNA per sorted CD4+ or CD8+ sample ranged roughly 0.17 to 27.4 ug, averaging approximately 3.3 ug.

CDR3 length: 13 amino acids. Trimming removed 2 bases from V and 7 bases from J, with 9 bases in between. The germline V gene has CDR1 LGHDT and CDR2 YNNKEL (reference sequence). Profiling of TCR beta VDJ combinations and CDR3 sequences used genomic DNA as template. MiXCR, applied by TCRdb to the reads, yields one record per CDR3 protein. The sample has some 98,000 distinct CDR3 sequences, 65% to 70% seen once; the top ten hold 65%. General observations from the study: Controls did not differ significantly from patients in CD8+ Simpson's diversity. It was found that some 30 CD8+ CDR3 sequences were shared between patients and controls.

The receptor comes from a human donor with aplastic anemia. Sequenced input: sorted CD4+, CD8+, or CD8+CD57+ T cells (not recorded which) from PBMCs. The rearrangement uses TRBV3-1 and TRBJ2-1; D unresolved. In nucleotides, the CDR3 is TGTGCCAGCAGCCAACTTCGTGGTAATGAGCAGTTCTTC. Protein: CASSQLRGNEQFF.